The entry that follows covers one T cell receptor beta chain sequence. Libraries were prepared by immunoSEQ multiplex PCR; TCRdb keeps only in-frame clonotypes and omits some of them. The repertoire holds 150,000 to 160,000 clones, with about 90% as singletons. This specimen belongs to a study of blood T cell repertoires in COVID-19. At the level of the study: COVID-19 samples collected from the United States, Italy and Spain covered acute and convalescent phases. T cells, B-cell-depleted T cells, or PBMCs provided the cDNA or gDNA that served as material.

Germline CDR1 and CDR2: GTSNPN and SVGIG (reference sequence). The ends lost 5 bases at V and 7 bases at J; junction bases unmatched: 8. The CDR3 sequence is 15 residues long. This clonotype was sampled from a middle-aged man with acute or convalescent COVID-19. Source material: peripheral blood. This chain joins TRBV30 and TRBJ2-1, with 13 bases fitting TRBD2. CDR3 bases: TGTGCCTGGTCTGGACTAGCGGGGGCCTTGAATGAGCAGTTCTTC. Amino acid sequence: CAWSGLAGALNEQFF.